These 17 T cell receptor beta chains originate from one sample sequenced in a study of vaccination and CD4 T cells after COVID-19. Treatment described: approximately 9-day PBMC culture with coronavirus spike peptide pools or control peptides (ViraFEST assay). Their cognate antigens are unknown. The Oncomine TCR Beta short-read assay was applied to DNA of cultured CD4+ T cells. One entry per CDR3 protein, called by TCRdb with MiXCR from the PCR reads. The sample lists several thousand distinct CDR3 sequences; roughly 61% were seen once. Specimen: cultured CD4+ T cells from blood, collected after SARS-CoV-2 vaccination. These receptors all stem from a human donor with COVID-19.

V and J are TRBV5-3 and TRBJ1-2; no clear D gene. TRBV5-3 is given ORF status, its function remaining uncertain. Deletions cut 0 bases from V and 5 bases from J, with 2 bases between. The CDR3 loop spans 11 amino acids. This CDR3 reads CARSLEYGYTF. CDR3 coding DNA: TGTGCCAGAAGCTTGGAGTATGGCTACACCTTC.

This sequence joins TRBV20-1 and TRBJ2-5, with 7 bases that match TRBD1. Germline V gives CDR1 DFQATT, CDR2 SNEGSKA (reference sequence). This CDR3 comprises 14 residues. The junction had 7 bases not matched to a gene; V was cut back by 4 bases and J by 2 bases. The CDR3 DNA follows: TGCAGTGCTATAATCGGGACAGTTCAAGAGACCCAGTACTTC. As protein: CSAIIGTVQETQYF.

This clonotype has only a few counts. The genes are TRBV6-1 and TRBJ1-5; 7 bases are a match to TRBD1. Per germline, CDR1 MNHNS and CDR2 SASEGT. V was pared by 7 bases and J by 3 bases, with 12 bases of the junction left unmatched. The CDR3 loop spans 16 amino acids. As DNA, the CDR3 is TGTGCCAGCACCTCAACCGGGCAGGGGGTCAATCAGCCCCAGCATTTT. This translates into CASTSTGQGVNQPQHF.

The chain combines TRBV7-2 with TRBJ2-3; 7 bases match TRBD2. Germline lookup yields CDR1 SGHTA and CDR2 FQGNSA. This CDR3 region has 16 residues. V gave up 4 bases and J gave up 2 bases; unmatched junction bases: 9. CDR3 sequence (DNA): TGTGCCAGCAGCTCGCGATTAGCGGGCGACACAGATACGCAGTATTTT. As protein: CASSSRLAGDTDTQYF.

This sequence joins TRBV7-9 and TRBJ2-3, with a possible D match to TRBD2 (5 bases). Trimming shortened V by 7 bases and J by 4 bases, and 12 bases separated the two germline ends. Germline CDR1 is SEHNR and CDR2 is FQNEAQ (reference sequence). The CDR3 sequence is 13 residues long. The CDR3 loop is CASTSFGADTQYF. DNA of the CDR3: TGTGCCAGCACATCCTTCGGGGCAGATACGCAGTATTTT.

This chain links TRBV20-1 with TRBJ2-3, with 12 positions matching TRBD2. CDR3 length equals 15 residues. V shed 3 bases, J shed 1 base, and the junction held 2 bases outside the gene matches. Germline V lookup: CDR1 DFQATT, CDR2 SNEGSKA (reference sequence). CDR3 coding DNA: TGCAGTGCTAGGACTAGCGGGGGCCGCACAGATACGCAGTATTTT. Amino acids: CSARTSGGRTDTQYF.

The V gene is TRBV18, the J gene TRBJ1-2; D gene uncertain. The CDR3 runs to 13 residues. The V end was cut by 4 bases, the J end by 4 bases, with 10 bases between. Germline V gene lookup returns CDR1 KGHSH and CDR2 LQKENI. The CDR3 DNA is TGTGCCAGCTCACGGTCCGACACCTATGGCTACACCTTC. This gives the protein CASSRSDTYGYTF.

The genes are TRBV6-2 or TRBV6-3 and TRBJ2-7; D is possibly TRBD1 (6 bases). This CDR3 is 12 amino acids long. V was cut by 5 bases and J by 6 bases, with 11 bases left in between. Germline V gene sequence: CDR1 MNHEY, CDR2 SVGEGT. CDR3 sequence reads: CASSGQGLEQYF. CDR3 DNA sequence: TGTGCCAGCAGTGGTCAGGGGCTCGAGCAGTACTTC.

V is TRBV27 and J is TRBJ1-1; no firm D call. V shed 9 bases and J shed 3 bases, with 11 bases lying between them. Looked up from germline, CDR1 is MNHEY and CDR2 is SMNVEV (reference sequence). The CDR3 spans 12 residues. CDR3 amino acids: CARTPMDTEAFF. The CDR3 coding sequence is TGTGCCAGGACGCCTATGGACACTGAAGCTTTCTTT.

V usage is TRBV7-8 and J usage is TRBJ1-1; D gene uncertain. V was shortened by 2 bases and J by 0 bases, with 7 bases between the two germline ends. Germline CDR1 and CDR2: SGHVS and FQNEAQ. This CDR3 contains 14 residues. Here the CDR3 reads CASSLTDMNTEAFF. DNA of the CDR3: TGTGCCAGCAGCTTAACCGATATGAACACTGAAGCTTTCTTT.

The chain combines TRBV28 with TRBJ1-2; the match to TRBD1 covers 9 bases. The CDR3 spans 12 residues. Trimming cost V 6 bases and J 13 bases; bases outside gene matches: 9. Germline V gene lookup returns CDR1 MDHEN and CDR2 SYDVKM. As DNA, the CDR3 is TGTGCCAGCAGCCCCGGGACAGGGAGAGGCACCTTC. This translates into CASSPGTGRGTF.

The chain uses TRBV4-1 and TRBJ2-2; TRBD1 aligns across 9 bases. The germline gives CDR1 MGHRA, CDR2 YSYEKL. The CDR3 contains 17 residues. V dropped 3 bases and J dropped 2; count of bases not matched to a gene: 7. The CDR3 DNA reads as TGCGCCAGCAGCCACCTCGGGACAGGGAGAAACACCGGGGAGCTGTTTTTT. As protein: CASSHLGTGRNTGELFF.

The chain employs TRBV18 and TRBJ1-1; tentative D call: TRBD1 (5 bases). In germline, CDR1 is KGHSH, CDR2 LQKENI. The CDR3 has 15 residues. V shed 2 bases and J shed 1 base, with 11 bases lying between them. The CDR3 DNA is TGTGCCAGCTCACCATCTCCCACAGGGAACACTGAAGCTTTCTTT. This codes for CASSPSPTGNTEAFF.

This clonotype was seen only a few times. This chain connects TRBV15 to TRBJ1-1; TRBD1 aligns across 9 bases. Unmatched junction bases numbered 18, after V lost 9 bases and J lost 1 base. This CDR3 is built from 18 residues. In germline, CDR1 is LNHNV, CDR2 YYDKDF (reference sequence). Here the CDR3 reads CATHNPGQGVRANTEAFF. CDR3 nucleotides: TGTGCCACTCATAATCCGGGACAGGGCGTTCGGGCGAACACTGAAGCTTTCTTT.

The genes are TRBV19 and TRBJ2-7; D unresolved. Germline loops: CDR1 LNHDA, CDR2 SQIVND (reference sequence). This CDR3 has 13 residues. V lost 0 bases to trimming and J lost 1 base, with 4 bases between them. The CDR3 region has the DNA TGTGCCAGTAGTATAGAACGGTCCTACGAGCAGTACTTC. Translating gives CASSIERSYEQYF.

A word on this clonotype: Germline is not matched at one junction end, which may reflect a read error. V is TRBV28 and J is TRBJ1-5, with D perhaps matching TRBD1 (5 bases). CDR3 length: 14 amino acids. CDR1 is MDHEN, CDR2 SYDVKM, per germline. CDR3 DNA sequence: TGTGCTAGCACGACGGGGGGAACCGGCCAGCCCCAGCATTTT. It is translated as CASTTGGTGQPQHF.

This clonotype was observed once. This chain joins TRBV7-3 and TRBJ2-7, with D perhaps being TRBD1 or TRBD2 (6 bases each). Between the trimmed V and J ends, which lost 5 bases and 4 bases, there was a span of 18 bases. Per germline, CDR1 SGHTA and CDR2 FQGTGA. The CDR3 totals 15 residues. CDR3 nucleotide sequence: TGTGCCAGCAGCCTACGGTCCGGGGGCGAGTACGAGCAGTACTTC. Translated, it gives CASSLRSGGEYEQYF. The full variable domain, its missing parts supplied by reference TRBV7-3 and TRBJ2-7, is GAGVSQTPSNKVTEKGKYVELRCDPISGHTALYWYRQSLGQGPEFLIYFQGTGAADDSGLPNDRFFAVRPEGSVSTLKIQRTERGDSAVYLCASSLRSGGEYEQYFGPGTRLTVT.